The 20 T cell receptor beta chains in this list originate from one sample, sequenced in a study of shared clonotypes between healthy human individuals. This table comes from immunoSEQ multiplex PCR, and its TCRdb copy is limited to in-frame clones, with some not included. The sample has about 820,000 clones; 90% to 95% are singletons. CD45RO-negative, CCR7-positively selected cells formed the naive CD8 fraction, excluding terminally differentiated effector memory CD45RA+ cells. Sequencing input: naive CD8+ T cells sorted from blood. The source of these receptors is a man aged 25-45 years in good health.

This clone has a single count. The chain combines TRBV6-5 with TRBJ2-7; 7 bases line up with TRBD2. Germline lookup yields CDR1 MNHEY and CDR2 SVGAGI. The V segment lost 8 bases and the J segment 7 bases; nucleotides outside the gene matches: 17. The CDR3 consists of 15 residues. The CDR3 DNA is TGTGCCAGCTCCTTAAGCGGGGCAGTCGGGCTAGAGCAGTACTTC. Translation: CASSLSGAVGLEQYF.

This chain uses TRBV5-5 with TRBJ1-3; no firm D call. The CDR3 covers 14 residues. The germline V and J ends were trimmed by 4 bases and 0 bases, with 8 bases remaining between them. CDR1 and CDR2 (germline): SGHKS, YYEKEE (reference sequence). Here the CDR3 reads CASSASISGNTIYF. CDR3 sequence (DNA): TGTGCCAGCAGCGCGTCAATCTCTGGAAACACCATATATTTT. Using reference TRBV5-5 and TRBJ1-3 for the parts outside the CDR3, the full variable domain is DAGVTQSPTHLIKTRGQQVTLRCSPISGHKSVSWYQQVLGQGPQFIFQYYEKEERGRGNFPDRFSARQFPNYSSELNVNALLLGDSALYLCASSASISGNTIYFGEGSWLTVV.

This clone is a singleton in its sample. The J gene is TRBJ2-2, the V gene TRBV7-2; the match to TRBD2 covers 9 bases. Germline CDR1 and CDR2: SGHTA and FQGNSA. This CDR3 has 16 residues. The ends lost 2 bases at V and 4 bases at J; junction bases unmatched: 5. The CDR3 protein is CASSLWAGGGTGELFF. Written as DNA, the CDR3 is TGTGCCAGCAGCTTATGGGCGGGAGGGGGCACCGGGGAGCTGTTTTTT.

J is TRBJ1-2 and V is TRBV27; 9 positions agree with TRBD1. After removal of 2 bases from V and 5 bases from J, the junction contained 9 bases not matched to a gene. This CDR3 is built from 16 residues. CDR1 and CDR2 (germline): MNHEY, SMNVEV (reference sequence). CDR3 DNA sequence: TGTGCCAGCAGTTTAACAGGGACAGGGTTAATATATGGCTACACCTTC. Translation: CASSLTGTGLIYGYTF.

This chain uses TRBV7-3 with TRBJ2-1, with 15 bases identical to TRBD2. CDR1 is SGHTA, CDR2 FQGTGA, per germline. The CDR3 has 16 residues. V lost 5 bases to trimming and J lost 10 bases; unmatched junction nucleotides: 9. The CDR3 region is CASSHRTSGRASEQFF. The CDR3 DNA follows: TGTGCCAGCAGCCACAGGACTAGCGGGAGGGCTAGCGAGCAGTTCTTC.

This chain uses TRBV27 with TRBJ1-2; D gene ambiguous. Germline values: CDR1 MNHEY, CDR2 SMNVEV (reference sequence). The CDR3 is 10 residues long. V was trimmed by 7 bases and J by 8 bases, leaving 8 bases between them. CDR3 coding DNA: TGTGCCAGCACCATGAGGGGCTACACCTTC. Its translation: CASTMRGYTF.

This rearrangement joins TRBV2 to TRBJ2-5, with 11 bases that match TRBD2. Losses at the gene ends were 2 bases for V and 1 base for J; bases not matched to a gene: 9. The CDR3 has 18 amino acids. Germline V gene lookup returns CDR1 SNHLY and CDR2 FYNNEI. CDR3 bases: TGTGCCAGCAGTGAAATGGGACTAGCGGCCCTGCTCCAAGAGACCCAGTACTTC. It encodes CASSEMGLAALLQETQYF.

This clone was seen only once. The V gene is TRBV27, the J gene TRBJ2-3; perhaps D is TRBD1 or TRBD2 (6 bases each). Germline values: CDR1 MNHEY, CDR2 SMNVEV (reference sequence). V lost 4 bases to trimming and J lost 4 bases, with 15 bases between them. The length of the CDR3 is 15 residues. CDR3 loop: CASSWGAALSDTQYF. CDR3 bases: TGTGCCAGCAGTTGGGGGGCCGCCTTGTCAGATACGCAGTATTTT.

This chain joins TRBV13 and TRBJ2-7, with 9 bases matching TRBD1. The CDR3 is 14 amino acids. Unmatched junction bases numbered 7, after V lost 5 bases and J lost 5 bases. Germline CDR1 PRHDT, CDR2 FYEKMQ (reference sequence). As DNA, the CDR3 is TGTGCCAGCAGCCCGAAGGACAGGGGCCACGAGCAGTACTTC. Residues: CASSPKDRGHEQYF.

This clone has just one count. The chain joins TRBV10-3 to TRBJ1-1, with D possibly matching TRBD1 (5 bases). V lost 0 bases and J lost 1, with 18 bases in between. CDR3 size: 18 residues. CDR1 and CDR2 from the germline V gene are ENHRY and SYGVKD. CDR3 in amino acids: CAISESTDYTGGNTEAFF. CDR3 coding DNA: TGTGCCATCAGTGAGTCGACAGATTATACAGGAGGGAACACTGAAGCTTTCTTT.

This chain's CDR3 is CSVTGGGDTGELFF. CDR3 nucleotide sequence: TGCAGCGTTACAGGGGGTGGCGACACCGGGGAGCTGTTTTTT. This chain links TRBV29-1 with TRBJ2-2; 8 bases fit TRBD1. Germline V gene data show CDR1 as SQVTM and CDR2 as ANQGSEA. The CDR3 has 14 amino acids. After removal of 5 bases from V and 3 bases from J, the junction contained 5 bases not matched to a gene.

A few counts support this clone. The genes are TRBV28 and TRBJ2-2; D remains ambiguous. V was trimmed by 6 bases and J by 4 bases, leaving 3 bases between them. CDR3 length: 11 residues. Per the germline V gene, CDR1 is MDHEN and CDR2 is SYDVKM. The CDR3 here is CASRSTGELFF. In DNA, the CDR3 is TGTGCCAGCAGATCCACCGGGGAGCTGTTTTTT.

In this sample, this clone turned up once. The CDR3: CASSLADLPLSEQYF. CDR3 DNA: TGTGCCAGCAGCTTGGCGGACTTGCCTCTCTCCGAGCAGTACTTC. This sequence joins TRBV5-4 and TRBJ2-7, with D possibly being TRBD2 (5 bases). Deletions cut 0 bases from V and 6 bases from J, with 16 bases between. The germline V gene encodes CDR1 SGHNT and CDR2 YYREEE (reference sequence). The CDR3 loop spans 15 amino acids.

The V call is TRBV19, the J call TRBJ2-7, with TRBD2 identical over 9 bases. V dropped 6 bases and J dropped 3; count of bases not matched to a gene: 9. There are 15 residues in the CDR3. Germline V gene lookup returns CDR1 LNHDA and CDR2 SQIVND (reference sequence). CDR3 nucleotides: TGTGCCAGTAGGCTTAGCGGGAGCTCCTACTACGAGCAGTACTTC. It encodes CASRLSGSSYYEQYF.

This clone was picked up a small number of times. This chain uses TRBV30 with TRBJ1-5; D not certain. The germline gives CDR1 GTSNPN, CDR2 SVGIG (reference sequence). Deletions cut 5 bases from V and 1 base from J, with 12 bases between. CDR3 length: 14 residues. CDR3 residues: CAWGEGPSNQPQHF. The CDR3 DNA reads as TGTGCCTGGGGGGAAGGACCGAGCAATCAGCCCCAGCATTTT.

The chain uses TRBV6-1 and TRBJ1-5, with TRBD1 identical over 8 bases. The length of the CDR3 is 15 residues. The germline V gene encodes CDR1 MNHNS and CDR2 SASEGT. V lost 1 base to trimming and J lost 3 bases; unmatched junction nucleotides: 2. The CDR3, as DNA: TGTGCCAGCAGTGAAGACAGGGGGACCAATCAGCCCCAGCATTTT. It encodes CASSEDRGTNQPQHF.

This sequence joins TRBV7-9 and TRBJ2-7, with a possible D match to TRBD2 (6 bases). This CDR3 has 11 residues. V was pared by 5 bases and J by 10 bases, with 12 bases between. The germline CDR1 and CDR2 sequences are SEHNR and FQNEAQ (reference sequence). The CDR3 coding sequence is TGTGCCAGCAGCCCACAGGAGGGACAGTACTTC. Residues: CASSPQEGQYF. Drawing the rest from reference TRBV7-9 and TRBJ2-7, the complete variable domain is DTGVSQNPRHKITKRGQNVTFRCDPISEHNRLYWYRQTLGQGPEFLTYFQNEAQLEKSRLLSDRFSAERPKGSFSTLEIQRTEQGDSAMYLCASSPQEGQYFGPGTRLTVT.

The gene calls are TRBV11-3 and TRBJ2-1, with 8 bases aligning to TRBD1. Unmatched junction bases numbered 7, after V lost 6 bases and J lost 6 bases. CDR3 size: 14 residues. The germline gives CDR1 SGHNT, CDR2 YENEEA. This CDR3 is CASSDRTGTNEQFF. The CDR3 DNA follows: TGTGCCAGCAGTGACAGGACAGGGACCAATGAGCAGTTCTTC.

The chain links TRBV19 to TRBJ1-1; TRBD1 matches 8 bases. The V and J ends lost 6 bases and 1 base, in that order; junction bases with no gene match: 7. CDR1 is LNHDA, CDR2 SQIVND, per germline (reference sequence). CDR3 length: 15 residues. The CDR3 spells CASRTLTGANTEAFF. The CDR3 coding sequence is TGTGCCAGTAGGACATTGACAGGGGCGAACACTGAAGCTTTCTTT.

V usage is TRBV6-6 and J usage is TRBJ2-3; no firm D call. The germline V gene has CDR1 MNHNY and CDR2 SVGAGI (reference sequence). The CDR3 extends over 14 amino acids. Trimming removed 0 bases from V and 6 bases from J, with 10 bases in between. DNA for the CDR3: TGTGCCAGCAGTTACTCTTCAGGCGTCGATACGCAGTATTTT. Its protein product is CASSYSSGVDTQYF.